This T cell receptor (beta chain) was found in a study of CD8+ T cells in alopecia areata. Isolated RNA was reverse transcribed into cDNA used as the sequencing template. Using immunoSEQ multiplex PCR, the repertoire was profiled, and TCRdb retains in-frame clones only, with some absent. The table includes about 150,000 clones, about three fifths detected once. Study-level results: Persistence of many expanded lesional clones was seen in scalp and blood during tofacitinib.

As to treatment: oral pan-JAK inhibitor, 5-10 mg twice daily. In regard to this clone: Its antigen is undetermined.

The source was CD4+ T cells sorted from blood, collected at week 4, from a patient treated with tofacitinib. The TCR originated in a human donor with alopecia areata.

This chain's CDR3 is CASSMTDTQYF. The CDR3 nucleotides are TGTGCCAGTAGTATGACAGATACGCAGTATTTT. This rearrangement joins TRBV19 to TRBJ2-3; D unresolved. The CDR3 consists of 11 residues. Germline V gene lookup returns CDR1 LNHDA and CDR2 SQIVND (reference sequence). Trimming cost V 3 bases and J 3 bases, with 1 base left between them.